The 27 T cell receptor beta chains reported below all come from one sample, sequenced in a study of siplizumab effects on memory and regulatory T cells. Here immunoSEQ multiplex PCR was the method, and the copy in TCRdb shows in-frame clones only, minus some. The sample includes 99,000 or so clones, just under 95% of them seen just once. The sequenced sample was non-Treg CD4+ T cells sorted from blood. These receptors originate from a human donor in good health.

CDR3 nucleotides: TGCGCCAGCAGCAACGACCCCGGGGCCGCCTACGAGCAGTACTTC. Translation: CASSNDPGAAYEQYF. The chain uses TRBV5-1 and TRBJ2-7; D might be TRBD1 or TRBD2, each matching 5 bases. The CDR3 is 15 amino acids. Per germline, CDR1 SGHRS and CDR2 YFSETQ. The germline V and J ends were trimmed by 4 bases and 2 bases, with 16 bases remaining between them.

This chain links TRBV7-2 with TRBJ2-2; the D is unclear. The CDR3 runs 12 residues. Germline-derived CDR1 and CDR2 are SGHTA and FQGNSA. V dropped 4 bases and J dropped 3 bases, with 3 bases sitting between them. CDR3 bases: TGTGCCAGCAGCTCTTACACCGGGGAGCTGTTTTTT. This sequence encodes CASSSYTGELFF.

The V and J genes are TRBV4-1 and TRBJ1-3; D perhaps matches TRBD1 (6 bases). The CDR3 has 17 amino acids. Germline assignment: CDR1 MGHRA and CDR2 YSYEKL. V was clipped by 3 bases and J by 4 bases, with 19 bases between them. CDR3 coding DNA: TGCGCCAGCAGCCATGATGAGCGGGGGCTGCGAGGAAACACCATATATTTT. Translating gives CASSHDERGLRGNTIYF.

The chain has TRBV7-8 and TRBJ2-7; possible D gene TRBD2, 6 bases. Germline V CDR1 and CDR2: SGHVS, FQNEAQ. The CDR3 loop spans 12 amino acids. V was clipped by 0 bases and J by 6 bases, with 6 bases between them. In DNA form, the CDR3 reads TGTGCCAGCAGCTTAGCGCGGGGCGAGCAGTACTTC. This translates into CASSLARGEQYF.

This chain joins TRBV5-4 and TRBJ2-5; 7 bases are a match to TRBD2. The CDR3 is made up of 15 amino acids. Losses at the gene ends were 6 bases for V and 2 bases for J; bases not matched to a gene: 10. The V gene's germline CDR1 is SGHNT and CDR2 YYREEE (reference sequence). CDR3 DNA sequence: TGTGCCAGCACCATGACTAGCCATGGGCAAGAGACCCAGTACTTC. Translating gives CASTMTSHGQETQYF.

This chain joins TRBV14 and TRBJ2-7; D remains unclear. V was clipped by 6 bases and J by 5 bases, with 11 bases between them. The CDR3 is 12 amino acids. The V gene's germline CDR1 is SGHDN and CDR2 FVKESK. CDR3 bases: TGTGCCAGCAGTCCTGGATCCAACGAGCAGTACTTC. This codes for CASSPGSNEQYF.

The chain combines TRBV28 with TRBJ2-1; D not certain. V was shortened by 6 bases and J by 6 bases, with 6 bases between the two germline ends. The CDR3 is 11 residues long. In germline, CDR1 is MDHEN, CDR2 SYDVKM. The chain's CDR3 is CASRVPNEQFF. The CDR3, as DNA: TGTGCCAGCAGGGTGCCCAATGAGCAGTTCTTC.

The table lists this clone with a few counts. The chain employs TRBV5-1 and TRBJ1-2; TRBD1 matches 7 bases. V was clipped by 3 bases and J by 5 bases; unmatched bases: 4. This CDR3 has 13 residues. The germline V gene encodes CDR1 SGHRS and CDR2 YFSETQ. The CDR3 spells CASSWDRPYGYTF. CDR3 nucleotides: TGCGCCAGCAGCTGGGACAGACCGTATGGCTACACCTTC. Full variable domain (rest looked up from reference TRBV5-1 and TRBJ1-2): KAGVTQTPRYLIKTRGQQVTLSCSPISGHRSVSWYQQTPGQGLQFLFEYFSETQRNKGNFPGRFSGRQFSNSRSEMNVSTLELGDSALYLCASSWDRPYGYTFGSGTRLTVV.

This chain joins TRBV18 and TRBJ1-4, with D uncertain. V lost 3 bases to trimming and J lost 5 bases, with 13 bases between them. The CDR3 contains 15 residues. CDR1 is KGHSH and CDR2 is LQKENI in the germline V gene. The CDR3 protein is CASSPRSDGNEKLFF. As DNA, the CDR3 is TGTGCCAGCTCACCTCGATCCGACGGAAATGAAAAACTGTTTTTT.

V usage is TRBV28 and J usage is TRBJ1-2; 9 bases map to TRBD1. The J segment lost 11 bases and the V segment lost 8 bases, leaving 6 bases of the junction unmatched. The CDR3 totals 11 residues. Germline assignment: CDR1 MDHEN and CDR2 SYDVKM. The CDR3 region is CASGGTGRYTF. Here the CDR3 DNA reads TGTGCCAGCGGGGGGACAGGGAGGTACACCTTC.

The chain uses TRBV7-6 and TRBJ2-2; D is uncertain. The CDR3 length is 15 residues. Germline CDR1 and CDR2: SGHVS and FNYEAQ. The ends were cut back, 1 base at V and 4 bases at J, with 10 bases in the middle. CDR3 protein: CASSLVIGITGELFF. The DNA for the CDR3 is TGTGCCAGCAGCTTAGTAATAGGGATCACCGGGGAGCTGTTTTTT.

In nucleotides, the CDR3 is TGTGCCAGCAGCTCAAACCTGGACAGGCGGGGGAACACCGGGGAGCTGTTTTTT. Amino acids: CASSSNLDRRGNTGELFF. The rearrangement joins TRBV7-8 to TRBJ2-2, with D possibly matching TRBD1 (7 bases). CDR1 and CDR2 from the germline V gene are SGHVS and FQNEAQ. The CDR3 extends over 18 amino acids. V lost 4 bases and J 1 base, leaving 19 bases between the germline ends.

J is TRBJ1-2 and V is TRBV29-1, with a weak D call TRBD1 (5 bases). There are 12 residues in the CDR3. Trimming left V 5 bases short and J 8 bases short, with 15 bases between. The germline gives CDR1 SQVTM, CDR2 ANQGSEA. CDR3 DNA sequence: TGCAGCGTTATTGCCGGGGCTGGAGGCTACACCTTC. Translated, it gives CSVIAGAGGYTF. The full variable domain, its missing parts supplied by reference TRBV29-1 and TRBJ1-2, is SAVISQKPSRDICQRGTSLTIQCQVDSQVTMMFWYRQQPGQSLTLIATANQGSEATYESGFVIDKFPISRPNLTFSTLTVSNMSPEDSSIYLCSVIAGAGGYTFGSGTRLTVV.

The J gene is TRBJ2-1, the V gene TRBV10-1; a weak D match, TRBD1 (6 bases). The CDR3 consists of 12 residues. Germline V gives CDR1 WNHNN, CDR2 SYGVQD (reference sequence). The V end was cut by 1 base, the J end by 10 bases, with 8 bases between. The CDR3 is CASSEWGQEQFF. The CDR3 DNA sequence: TGCGCCAGCAGTGAGTGGGGGCAAGAGCAGTTCTTC.

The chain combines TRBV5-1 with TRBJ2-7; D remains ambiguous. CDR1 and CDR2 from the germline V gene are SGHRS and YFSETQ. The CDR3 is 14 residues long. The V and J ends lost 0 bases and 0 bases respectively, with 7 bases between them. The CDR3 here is CASSLVTASYEQYF. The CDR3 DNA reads TGCGCCAGCAGCTTGGTGACCGCCTCCTACGAGCAGTACTTC.

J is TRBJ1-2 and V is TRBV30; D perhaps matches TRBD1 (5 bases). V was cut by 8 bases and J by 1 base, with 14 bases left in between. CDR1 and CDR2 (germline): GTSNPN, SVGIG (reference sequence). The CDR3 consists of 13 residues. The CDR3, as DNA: TGTGCCCTGGGACGGGCGGTTAACTATGGCTACACCTTC. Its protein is CALGRAVNYGYTF.

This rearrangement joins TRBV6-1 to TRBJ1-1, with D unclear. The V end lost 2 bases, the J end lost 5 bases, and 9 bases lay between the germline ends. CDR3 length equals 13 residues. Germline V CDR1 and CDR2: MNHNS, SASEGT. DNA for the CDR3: TGTGCCAGCAGTGAAAACGGAAGAACTGAAGCTTTCTTT. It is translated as CASSENGRTEAFF.

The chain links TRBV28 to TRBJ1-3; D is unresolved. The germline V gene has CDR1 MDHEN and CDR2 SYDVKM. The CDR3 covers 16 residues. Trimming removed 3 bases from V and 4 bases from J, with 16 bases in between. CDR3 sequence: CASSFFGPRSGNTIYF. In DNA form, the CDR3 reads TGTGCCAGCAGTTTCTTCGGGCCCCGGTCCGGAAACACCATATATTTT.

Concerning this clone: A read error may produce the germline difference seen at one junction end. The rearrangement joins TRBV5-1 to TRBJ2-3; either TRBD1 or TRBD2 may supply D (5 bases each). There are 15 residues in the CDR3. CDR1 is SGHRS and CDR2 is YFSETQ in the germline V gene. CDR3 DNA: TGCGTCAGCAGCTTGGGACGACCTAACACAGATACGCAGTATTTT. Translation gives CVSSLGRPNTDTQYF.

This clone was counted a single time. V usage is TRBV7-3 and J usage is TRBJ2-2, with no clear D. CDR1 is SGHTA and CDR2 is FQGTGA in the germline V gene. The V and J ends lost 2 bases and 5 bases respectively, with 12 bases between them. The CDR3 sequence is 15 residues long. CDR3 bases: TGTGCCAGCAGCTTAGTTCCGACTGAGACCGGGGAGCTGTTTTTT. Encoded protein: CASSLVPTETGELFF.

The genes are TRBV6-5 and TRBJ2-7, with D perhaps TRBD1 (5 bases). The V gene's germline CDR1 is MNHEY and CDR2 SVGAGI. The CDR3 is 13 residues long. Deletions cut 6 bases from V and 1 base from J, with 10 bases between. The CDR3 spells CASRDDRSYEQYF. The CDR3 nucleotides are TGTGCCAGCAGGGACGACAGATCCTACGAGCAGTACTTC.

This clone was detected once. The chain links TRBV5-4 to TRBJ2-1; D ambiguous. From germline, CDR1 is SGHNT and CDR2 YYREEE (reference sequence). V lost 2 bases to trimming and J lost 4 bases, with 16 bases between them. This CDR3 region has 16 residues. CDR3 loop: CASSFQSRNQYNEQFF. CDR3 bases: TGTGCCAGCAGCTTTCAAAGCCGAAATCAGTACAATGAGCAGTTCTTC.

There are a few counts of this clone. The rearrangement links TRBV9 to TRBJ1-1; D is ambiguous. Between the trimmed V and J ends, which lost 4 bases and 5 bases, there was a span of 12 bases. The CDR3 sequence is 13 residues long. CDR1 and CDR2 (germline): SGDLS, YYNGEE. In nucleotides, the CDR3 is TGTGCCAGCAGCCCTTTGATGGGGACTGAAGCTTTCTTT. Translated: CASSPLMGTEAFF.

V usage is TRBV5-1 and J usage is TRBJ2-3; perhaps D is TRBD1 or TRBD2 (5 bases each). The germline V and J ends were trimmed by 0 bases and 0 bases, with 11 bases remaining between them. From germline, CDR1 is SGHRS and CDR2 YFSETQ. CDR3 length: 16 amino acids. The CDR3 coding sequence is TGCGCCAGCAGCTTGGAGTCAGGGACGAGCACAGATACGCAGTATTTT. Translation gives CASSLESGTSTDTQYF.

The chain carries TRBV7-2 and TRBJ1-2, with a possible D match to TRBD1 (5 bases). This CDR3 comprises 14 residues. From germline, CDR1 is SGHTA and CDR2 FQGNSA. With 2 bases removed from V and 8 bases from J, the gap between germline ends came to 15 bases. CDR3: CASSLPGIKSGYTF. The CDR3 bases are TGTGCCAGCAGCTTACCAGGGATCAAAAGCGGCTACACCTTC.

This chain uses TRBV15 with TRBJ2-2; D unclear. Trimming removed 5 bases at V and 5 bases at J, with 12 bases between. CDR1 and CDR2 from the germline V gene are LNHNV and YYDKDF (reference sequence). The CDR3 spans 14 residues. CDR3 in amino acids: CATSPDLRTGELFF. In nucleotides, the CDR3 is TGTGCCACCAGCCCTGACCTGAGGACCGGGGAGCTGTTTTTT.

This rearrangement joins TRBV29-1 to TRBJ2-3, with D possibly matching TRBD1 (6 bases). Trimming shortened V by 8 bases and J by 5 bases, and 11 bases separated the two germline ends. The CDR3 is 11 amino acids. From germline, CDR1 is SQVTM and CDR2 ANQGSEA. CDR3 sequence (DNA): TGCAGCCAGGGGTCCGGAGATACGCAGTATTTT. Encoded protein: CSQGSGDTQYF.